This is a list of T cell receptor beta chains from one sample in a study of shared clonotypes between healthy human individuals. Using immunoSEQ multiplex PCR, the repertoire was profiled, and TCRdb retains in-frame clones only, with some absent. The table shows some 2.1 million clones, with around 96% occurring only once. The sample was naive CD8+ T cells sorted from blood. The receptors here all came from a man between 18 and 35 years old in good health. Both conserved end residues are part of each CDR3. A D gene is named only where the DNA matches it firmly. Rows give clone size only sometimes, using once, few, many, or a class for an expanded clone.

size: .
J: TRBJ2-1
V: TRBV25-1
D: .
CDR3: CASSGVLEQFF
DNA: TGTGCCAGCAGTGGTGTCCTTGAGCAGTTCTTC

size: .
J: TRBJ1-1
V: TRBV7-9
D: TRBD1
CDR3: CASSPRDRTEAFF
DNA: TGTGCCAGCAGCCCTCGGGACAGGACTGAAGCTTTCTTT

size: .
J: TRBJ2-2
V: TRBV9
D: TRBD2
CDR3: CASSVADGGRETGELFF
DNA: TGTGCCAGCAGCGTAGCCGATGGCGGGAGGGAAACCGGGGAGCTGTTTTTT

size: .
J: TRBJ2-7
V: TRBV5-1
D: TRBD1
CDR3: CASSVTGFYEQYF
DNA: TGCGCCAGCAGCGTGACAGGGTTCTACGAGCAGTACTTC

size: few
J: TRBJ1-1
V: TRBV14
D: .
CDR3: CASSPVDTRNTEAFF
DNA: TGTGCCAGCAGCCCGGTCGACACCAGGAACACTGAAGCTTTCTTT

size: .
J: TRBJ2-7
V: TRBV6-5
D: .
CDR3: CASSQGLVYEQYF
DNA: TGTGCCAGCAGCCAAGGGCTAGTCTACGAGCAGTACTTC

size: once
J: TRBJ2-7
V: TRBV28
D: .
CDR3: CASSLKEIYEQYF
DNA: TGTGCCAGCAGTTTAAAGGAGATCTACGAGCAGTACTTC

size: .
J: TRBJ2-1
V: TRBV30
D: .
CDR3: CAWSLADRSNEQFF
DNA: TGTGCCTGGAGTCTGGCAGACAGGTCCAATGAGCAGTTCTTC

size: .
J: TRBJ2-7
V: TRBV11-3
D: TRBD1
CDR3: CASSLGTGKSLGEQYF
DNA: TGTGCCAGCAGCCTTGGGACAGGGAAATCACTGGGCGAGCAGTACTTC

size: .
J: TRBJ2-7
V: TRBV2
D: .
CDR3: CATQVTTTYEQYF
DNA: TGTGCCACCCAGGTTACCACCACCTACGAGCAGTACTTC

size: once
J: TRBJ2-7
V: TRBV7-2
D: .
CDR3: CASSSGTRGDYEQYF
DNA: TGTGCCAGCAGCTCCGGGACCAGAGGGGACTACGAGCAGTACTTC

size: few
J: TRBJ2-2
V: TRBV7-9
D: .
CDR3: CASSFFGELFF
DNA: TGTGCCAGCAGCTTCTTTGGGGAGCTGTTTTTT

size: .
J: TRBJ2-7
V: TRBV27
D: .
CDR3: CASSLSLARSEQYF
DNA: TGTGCCAGCAGTCTCAGTTTAGCCCGATCGGAGCAGTACTTC

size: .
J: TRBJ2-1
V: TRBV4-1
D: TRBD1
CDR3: CASSQGTGLVINEQFF
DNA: TGCGCCAGCAGCCAAGGGACAGGGCTGGTGATCAATGAGCAGTTCTTC

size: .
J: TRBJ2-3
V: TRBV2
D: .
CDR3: CASSDPVGPVTDTQYF
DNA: TGTGCCAGCAGTGATCCGGTCGGGCCAGTCACAGATACGCAGTATTTT

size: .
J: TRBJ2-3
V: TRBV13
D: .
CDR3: CASSSDGRTDTQYF
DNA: TGTGCCAGCAGCTCGGACGGACGCACAGATACGCAGTATTTT

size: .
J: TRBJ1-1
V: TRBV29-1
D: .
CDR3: CSAAPGMDTEAFF
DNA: TGCAGCGCTGCACCCGGTATGGACACTGAAGCTTTCTTT

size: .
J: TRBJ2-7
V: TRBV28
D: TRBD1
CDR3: CASRYGQGSSYEQYF
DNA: TGTGCCAGCAGATATGGACAGGGGAGCTCCTACGAGCAGTACTTC

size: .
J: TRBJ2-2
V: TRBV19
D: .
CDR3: CAAGHNTGELFF
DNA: TGTGCCGCGGGACATAACACCGGGGAGCTGTTTTTT

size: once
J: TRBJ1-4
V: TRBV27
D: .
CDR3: CASSTSQTDATNEKLFF
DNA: TGTGCCAGCAGTACATCCCAGACAGACGCAACTAATGAAAAACTGTTTTTT

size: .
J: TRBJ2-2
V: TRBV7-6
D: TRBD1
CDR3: CASSSGQGNTGELFF
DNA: TGTGCCAGCAGCTCTGGACAGGGAAACACCGGGGAGCTGTTTTTT

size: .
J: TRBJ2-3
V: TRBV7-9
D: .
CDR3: CASSHPAPHHLATTDTQYF
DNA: TGTGCCAGCAGCCACCCGGCACCCCATCACTTGGCTACCACAGATACGCAGTATTTT

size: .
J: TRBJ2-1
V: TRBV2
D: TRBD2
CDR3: CASTLAGGNYNEQFF
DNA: TGTGCCAGCACCCTAGCGGGAGGTAACTACAATGAGCAGTTCTTC

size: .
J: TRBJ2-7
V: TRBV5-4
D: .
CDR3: CASSLGRGFYEQYF
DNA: TGTGCCAGCAGCTTGGGGCGGGGTTTCTACGAGCAGTACTTC

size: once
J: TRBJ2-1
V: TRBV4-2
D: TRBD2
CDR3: CASRGTSGGATYNEQFF
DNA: TGTGCCAGCAGAGGGACTAGCGGGGGGGCCACCTACAATGAGCAGTTCTTC

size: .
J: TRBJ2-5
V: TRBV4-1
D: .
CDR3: CASSSTGSSEETQYF
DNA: TGCGCCAGCAGCTCCACAGGGTCGTCGGAAGAGACCCAGTACTTC

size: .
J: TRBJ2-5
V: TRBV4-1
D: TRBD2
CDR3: CASSQEIAGGQETQYF
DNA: TGCGCCAGCAGCCAAGAGATAGCGGGAGGTCAGGAGACCCAGTACTTC

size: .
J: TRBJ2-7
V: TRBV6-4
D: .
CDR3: CAPTPGQGGRREQYF
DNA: TGTGCTCCCACCCCAGGACAGGGAGGGCGGCGCGAGCAGTACTTC

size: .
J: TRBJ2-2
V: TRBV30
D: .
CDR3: CAWNLGSPGELFF
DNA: TGTGCCTGGAATCTGGGGTCCCCCGGGGAGCTGTTTTTT

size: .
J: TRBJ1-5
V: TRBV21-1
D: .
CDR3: CASSKVGPDPSLPPQHF
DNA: TGTGCCAGCAGCAAAGTGGGGCCAGATCCCTCACTCCCGCCCCAGCATTTT

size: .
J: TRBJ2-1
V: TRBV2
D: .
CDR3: CASIEGDKTYNEQFF
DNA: TGTGCCAGCATAGAGGGGGACAAGACCTACAATGAGCAGTTCTTC

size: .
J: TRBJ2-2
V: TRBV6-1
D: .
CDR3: CASSALTGTSITGELFF
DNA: TGTGCCAGCAGTGCATTAACAGGGACCTCGATCACCGGGGAGCTGTTTTTT

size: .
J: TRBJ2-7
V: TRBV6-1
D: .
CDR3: CASSEVVGSYEQYF
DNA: TGTGCCAGCAGTGAAGTCGTGGGCTCCTACGAGCAGTACTTC

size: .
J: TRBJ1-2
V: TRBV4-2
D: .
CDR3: CASSTLEGGARDGYTF
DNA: TGTGCCAGCAGCACCCTTGAAGGGGGGGCGCGGGATGGCTACACCTTC

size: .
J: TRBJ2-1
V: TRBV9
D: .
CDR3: CASSAGGVNEQFF
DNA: TGTGCCAGCAGCGCCGGTGGGGTCAATGAGCAGTTCTTC

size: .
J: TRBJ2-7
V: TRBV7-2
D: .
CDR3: CASSLMYRPSLHEQYF
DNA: TGTGCCAGCAGCTTAATGTACAGACCAAGCCTCCACGAGCAGTACTTC

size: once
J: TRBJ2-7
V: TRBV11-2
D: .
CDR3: CASSLGGNEQYF
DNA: TGTGCCAGCAGCTTAGGTGGAAACGAGCAGTACTTC

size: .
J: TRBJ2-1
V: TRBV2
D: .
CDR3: CASSPQGNEQFF
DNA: TGTGCCAGCAGTCCCCAGGGAAATGAGCAGTTCTTC

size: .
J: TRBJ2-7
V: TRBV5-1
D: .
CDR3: CASSLTHEQYF
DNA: TGCGCCAGCAGCTTGACCCACGAGCAGTACTTC

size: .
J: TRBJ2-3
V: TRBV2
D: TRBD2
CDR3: CASSQAGGITDTQYF
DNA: TGTGCCAGCAGTCAAGCGGGAGGAATCACAGATACGCAGTATTTT

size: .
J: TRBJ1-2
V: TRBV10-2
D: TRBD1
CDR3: CASREGAGYTF
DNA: TGCGCCAGCAGGGAGGGGGCTGGCTACACCTTC

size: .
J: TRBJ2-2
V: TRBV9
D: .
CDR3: CASSVEDPSVTGELFF
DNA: TGTGCCAGCAGCGTAGAGGACCCCAGCGTCACCGGGGAGCTGTTTTTT

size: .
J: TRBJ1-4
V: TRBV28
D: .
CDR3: CASSLLGAGEKLFF
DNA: TGTGCCAGCAGTTTACTAGGGGCTGGCGAAAAACTGTTTTTT

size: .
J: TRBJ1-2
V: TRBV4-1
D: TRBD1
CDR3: CASSPQPLDRGYGYTF
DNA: TGCGCCAGCAGCCCTCAGCCACTAGACAGGGGCTATGGCTACACCTTC

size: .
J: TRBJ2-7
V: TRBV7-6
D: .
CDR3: CASSLGAISYEQYF
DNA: TGTGCCAGCAGCTTAGGGGCTATCTCCTACGAGCAGTACTTC

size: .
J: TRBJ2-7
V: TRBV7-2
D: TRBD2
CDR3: CASNQAGRSYEQYF
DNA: TGTGCCAGCAACCAAGCGGGGAGGTCCTACGAGCAGTACTTC

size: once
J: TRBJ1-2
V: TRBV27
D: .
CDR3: CASSLRGSPGGYTF
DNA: TGTGCCAGCAGTCTCAGGGGTAGTCCGGGTGGCTACACCTTC

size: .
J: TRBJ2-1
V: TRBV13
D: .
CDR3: CASTLRGEQFF
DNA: TGTGCCAGCACCCTAAGAGGTGAGCAGTTCTTC

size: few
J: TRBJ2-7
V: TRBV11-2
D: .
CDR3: CASSLAFYEQYF
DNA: TGTGCCAGCAGCTTGGCCTTTTACGAGCAGTACTTC

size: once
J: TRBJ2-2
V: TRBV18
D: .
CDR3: CASSPLQGDTTGELFF
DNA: TGTGCCAGCTCACCACTACAGGGTGATACGACCGGGGAGCTGTTTTTT

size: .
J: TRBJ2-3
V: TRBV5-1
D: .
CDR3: CASSIYDTDTQYF
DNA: TGCGCCAGCAGCATTTACGACACAGATACGCAGTATTTT

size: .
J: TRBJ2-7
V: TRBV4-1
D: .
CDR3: CASSQVGGTGEQYF
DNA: TGCGCCAGCAGCCAAGTGGGGGGAACGGGGGAGCAGTACTTC

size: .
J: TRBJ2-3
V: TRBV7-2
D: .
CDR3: CASSLALVFQADTQYF
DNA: TGTGCCAGCAGCTTAGCGTTGGTCTTCCAGGCAGATACGCAGTATTTT

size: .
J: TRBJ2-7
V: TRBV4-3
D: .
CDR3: CASSQDGAGYEQYF
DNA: TGCGCCAGCAGCCAAGATGGGGCGGGCTACGAGCAGTACTTC

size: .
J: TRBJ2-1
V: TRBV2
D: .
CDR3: CASSGHTEIASNEQFF
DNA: TGTGCCAGCAGCGGTCACACGGAAATTGCATCCAATGAGCAGTTCTTC

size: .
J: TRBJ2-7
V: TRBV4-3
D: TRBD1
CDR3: CASSPGGQGNEQYF
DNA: TGCGCCAGCAGCCCAGGGGGACAGGGAAACGAGCAGTACTTC

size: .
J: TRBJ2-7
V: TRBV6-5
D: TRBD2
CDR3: CASSYSKGTRIFEQYF
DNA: TGTGCCAGCAGTTACTCGAAAGGGACTAGGATTTTCGAGCAGTACTTC

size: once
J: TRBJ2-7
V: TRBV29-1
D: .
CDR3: CSVLDRESYEQYF
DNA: TGCAGCGTTCTGGATAGGGAGTCCTACGAGCAGTACTTC

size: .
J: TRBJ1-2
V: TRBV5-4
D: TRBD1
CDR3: CASSWTGGEGYTF
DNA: TGTGCCAGCAGCTGGACAGGCGGCGAAGGCTACACCTTC